This T cell receptor beta chain was retrieved from a study of cytomegalovirus exposure and HLA in healthy donors. Study-wide results and caveats: Across HLA loci, a later analysis found differing TCR association rates, with DRB1 most and HLA-C fewest. Later findings reportedly placed an Asian-associated ancestry cluster below the roughly 670-donor mean for N-insertions. Most TCRs appeared rarely, but some public TCRs recurred in many donors.

This clone was seen only a few times. Antigen specificity is unknown. Between the trimmed V and J ends, which lost 10 bases and 5 bases, there was a span of 14 bases. CDR1 MNHEY and CDR2 SMNVEV come from the germline V gene (reference sequence). The CDR3 extends over 12 amino acids. The PCR contained 60 Vbeta and 13 Jbeta primers. Generated by immunoSEQ multiplex PCR, the TCRdb table keeps only in-frame clones and is missing some. The data show some 160,000 clones, about 72% seen once. The receptor's source is a male donor in good health and CMV-seronegative. The chain recombines TRBV27 with TRBJ1-2; D unresolved. The specimen sequenced was PBMCs. Here the CDR3 reads CATRGEGYGYTF. The CDR3 DNA follows: TGTGCCACCCGCGGGGAAGGGTATGGCTACACCTTC.